This T cell receptor delta chain emerged from a study of γδ T cells in repeated Plasmodium falciparum infection. Flow sorting of PBMC yielded separate Vgamma9/Vdelta2+ and Vdelta2-negative gammadelta T cell populations for bulk repertoire analysis. Germline values: CDR1 GEAIGNYY, CDR2 EKD. CDR3 size: 19 residues. With CATT, TCRdb re-called clones from the multiplex PCR reads. The sample lists tens of thousands of delta-chain clones, approximately 0.92% occurring once. A word on this clone: TCRdb has a much larger clone's protein, which differs at residue 3 from the translation of this DNA, likely because of a read error; what is shown is the protein translated from the DNA.

The V call is TRDV2, the J call TRDJ1; D uncertain. The J gene, missing from TCRdb, was assigned here through DNA to germline matching. Sequencing was done on a sample of gamma-delta T cells from blood. The sequence came from a pool of human donors (malaria-infected and uninfected, not separated). Written as DNA, the CDR3 is TGTGCCCGTGATGCCCTGCAGGATGGGTTTGGAAGTAACACCGATAAACTCATCTTT. Amino acids: CARDALQDGFGSNTDKLIF.